The sequence of this TCR beta chain was determined in a study of beta chain features in type 1 diabetes (dated by TCRdb to the late 2010s). Study-level background: Mean age, gender distribution, total cell number and subset yield did not differ between patients and healthy donors. A total of 90 million to 130 million sorted cells were examined across all samples, and a strong correlation was observed between cell number per subset and RNA yield. In the study, TCRB repertoires of sorted circulating CD4+ T cell subsets from recently diagnosed type 1 diabetes patients were compared with those of matched healthy donors. Whereas all 30 or so donors provided naive and central memory subsets, regulatory and stem cell-like memory subsets were isolated from just 8 patients and about 8 healthy donors.

On this clone itself: It has no known antigen specificity. Within one base of it there is no much larger clone, and no base qualities were kept.

From cysteine to phenylalanine, the CDR3 is 14 amino acids long. This entry keeps only the CDR3 DNA: 42 bases, framed from base 1. In the germline V gene (reference sequence), CDR1 corresponds to MNHEY and CDR2 to SMNVEV. V and J are truncated by 5 bases and 8 bases respectively, leaving an intervening sequence of 18 bases. The High Capacity cDNA Reverse Transcription Kit was used to reverse transcribe all of the isolated RNA, meaning that expressed TCRB transcripts were what got sequenced. Deep immunoSEQ sequencing was performed on naive, central memory and regulatory T cell samples, with an average of roughly 3.3 million total reads per sample. Sorted cells were lysed in RLT buffer, and RNA was extracted using DNase-treated RNeasy Micro or Mini kits according to cell number. Each cell subset was processed on its own to prevent cross-contamination, while patient and healthy donor samples were processed together. TCRB sequences were amplified from cDNA with the immunoSEQ multiplex PCR, producing 87-bp fragments spanning the CDR3 region. Sequencing of the amplicons was performed on the Illumina HiSeq platform. As for the authors' bioinformatics: Synthetic template baselines were used to correct PCR bias computationally, reads within Hamming distance 2 were collapsed together, and singletons that could not be merged were discarded. Reads were aligned against IMGT so that V, D and J genes, CDR3 length and insertions or deletions at six rearrangement sites could be assigned. Within each subset, clonotype counts were normalized to sorted cell number, and only after that were true diversity and Gini coefficients computed with the tcR R package. The overlap coefficient, calculated on TCRB nucleotide sequences, was used to measure repertoire sharing. Out-of-frame TCRB sequences from naive cells were analyzed to stand in for the pre-selection repertoire. TCRdb limited this immuneACCESS table to in-frame rearrangements with V and J called. A share of clones is missing; checked studies link under half to unresolved V genes, and the rest is unexplained. The V and J calls and clone size are taken from that table; D and trimming were inferred from the DNA. In all, the sample holds under 500,000 clones, and approximately 31% of those were seen once. Roughly 0.06% of the sample is taken by the ten largest.

Here is what the overall study found, with its caveats: PCR might favor shorter templates, but patient and control samples were amplified and corrected together, so any skew would affect both groups equally. Patients with type 1 diabetes made fewer insertions and deleted more nucleotides at VDJ recombination sites, implying thymic rearrangement abnormalities. The naive, central memory and regulatory TCRB repertoires appeared to resemble one another more closely among patients than among healthy donors. Because cDNA was sequenced instead of genomic DNA, highly expressing activated cells could be over-represented, though the groups showed no difference in activation or CD3 levels. Type 1 diabetes patients showed a moderate but significant shortening of TCRB CDR3 length in all four CD4+ subsets. HLA sub-analyses involved small numbers of individuals, so any influence of HLA type on TCRB rearrangement remained unresolved.

Each donor gave one peripheral blood draw, roughly 110 mL on average, collected into heparinised tubes. A BD FACSAria II and a panel including CD45RO, CCR7, CD25, CD127, CD95 and CD27 were used to sort naive, central memory, regulatory and stem cell-like memory CD4+ T cells. A purity above 95% was achieved for all sorted populations. PBMCs were separated immediately by Lymphoprep density gradient centrifugation and were stained directly, without being cultured. So that batch effects would be minimized, each experiment stained and sorted samples in pairs, pairing one healthy donor with one patient. The TCR originated in a man aged 18 to 30 in good health. The sample taken for sequencing was naive CD4+ T cells from blood. The cell subset or site label here, explained by the study, means: true naive CD4+ T cells. The sequence is built from TRBV27 and TRBJ1-2, with no confidently assigned D gene. CDR3 region: CASSPLAPVGGYTF. The nucleotide sequence is given as TGTGCCAGCAGTCCACTCGCGCCCGTTGGGGGCTACACCTTC.